These T cell receptor beta chains were read from a single sample in a study of PD-1 blockade in classical Hodgkin lymphoma. The protocol was immunoSEQ multiplex PCR, while the TCRdb copy is restricted to in-frame clones and leaves out a portion. This sample carries about 97,000 clones, over 80% of them seen once, and the ten largest clones take roughly an eighth. The source material was peripheral blood mononuclear cells (PBMCs), sampled at baseline. All receptors come from a human donor with classical Hodgkin lymphoma. The conserved cysteine and the conserved F or W are not part of the CDR3 here. Clone size, where shown, is once, few, many, or a class for clones that have expanded.

abundance,v_gene,j_gene,CDR3aa
NA,TRBV5-1,TRBJ2-5,ASSLEGSGIETQY
NA,TRBV25-1,TRBJ1-2,ASSEYSANYGYT
NA,TRBV14,TRBJ2-4,ASSHRSGNIQY
NA,TRBV7-2,TRBJ2-7,ASSFMGQVNEQY
NA,TRBV29-1,TRBJ2-7,SVDGGHAYEQY
NA,TRBV9,TRBJ2-1,ASSLAGQVNEQF
once,TRBV11-3,TRBJ1-1,ASSLVSGVRAEAF
NA,TRBV19,TRBJ2-2,ASKGPGRWNTGELF
NA,TRBV9,TRBJ2-1,ASSPGSSYNEQF
NA,TRBV7-2,TRBJ2-7,ASSPETGFSYEQY
once,TRBV6-1,TRBJ2-7,ASKMRAGGYEQY
NA,TRBV28,TRBJ2-7,ASSFQGLAGYEQY
few,TRBV19,TRBJ2-7,ASSIGPSRLQY
few,TRBV4-2,TRBJ1-1,ASSLKQGNTEAF
NA,TRBV29-1,TRBJ2-1,SVEGSDEQF
NA,TRBV28,TRBJ1-5,ASMRPGVGNQPQH
NA,TRBV2,TRBJ1-1,ASGVFTEAF
NA,TRBV19,TRBJ2-5,ASSRSVPETQY
NA,TRBV6-1,TRBJ2-1,ASRLGTGRFNEQF
NA,TRBV2,TRBJ1-5,ASRQDYNQPQH
few,TRBV7-6,TRBJ2-1,ASSLAGLGPNEQF
NA,TRBV30,TRBJ1-3,AWSVSASGNTIY
NA,TRBV9,TRBJ2-1,ASSVDPSGRGGYNEQF
few,TRBV10-1,TRBJ1-3,ASSDQAAWNTIY
NA,TRBV2,TRBJ2-7,ASGGGTGSYEQY
NA,TRBV7-6,TRBJ2-2,ASSFGRGDTGELF
NA,TRBV6-1,TRBJ2-3,ASSEGLAARGDTQY
NA,TRBV6-5,TRBJ2-3,ASTPGQAAQY
NA,TRBV2,TRBJ1-1,ARTTQGRNTEAF
NA,TRBV7-2,TRBJ1-5,ASSLEDSSNQPQH
NA,TRBV7-2,TRBJ2-7,ASTGYHEQY
NA,TRBV28,TRBJ2-7,ASSQRTGTGVEQY
NA,TRBV11-2,TRBJ2-7,ASAGGVSEQY
NA,TRBV30,TRBJ2-3,AWTLLVADTQY
NA,TRBV2,TRBJ2-2,ASRRDSTNTGELF
once,TRBV5-1,TRBJ2-5,ASSLEVRETQY
NA,TRBV7-2,TRBJ2-7,ASSLAHNKEQY